This entry describes one T cell receptor beta chain. The antigen is not known. The data were taken from a study of T cells in Graves' hyperthyroidism and ophthalmopathy. Study results and caveats: Among clonotypes expanded in thyroid above 0.001, most were also found in blood. It was a median approximately six months before onset that the model predicted ophthalmopathy.

V was pared by 5 bases and J by 0 bases, with 7 bases of the junction left unmatched. The CDR3 extends over 16 amino acids. CDR1 and CDR2 from the germline V gene are SGHVS and FNYEAQ. Amplification of TCR beta CDR3 regions was performed using RNA transcripts as template. Primed by the HTBI set, a first-round RT-PCR was run on the TCR CDR3. MiXCR, run by TCRdb on the multiplex PCR reads, gives a single entry per CDR3 protein. Here the sample spans 370,000 or so distinct CDR3 sequences, around a quarter being singletons. Reasons for excluding patients were uncontrolled infection, other autoimmune disease, pregnancy or lactation. Clinical symptoms, serum thyroxine, TRAb, thyroid ultrasound and orbital computed tomography informed diagnoses.

This receptor was taken from a man between 45 and 60 years old with Graves' hyperthyroidism. The material sequenced was blood. The chain is built from TRBV7-6 and TRBJ2-3; 8 nucleotides match TRBD2. The DNA for the CDR3 is TGTGCCAGCAGCATACCAGCGGGGGCTAGCACAGATACGCAGTATTTT. Residues: CASSIPAGASTDTQYF.